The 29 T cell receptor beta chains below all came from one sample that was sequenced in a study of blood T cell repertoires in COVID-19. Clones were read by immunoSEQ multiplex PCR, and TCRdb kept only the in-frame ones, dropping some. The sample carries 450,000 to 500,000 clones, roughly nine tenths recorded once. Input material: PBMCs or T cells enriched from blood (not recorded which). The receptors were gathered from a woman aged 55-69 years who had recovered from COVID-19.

DNA of the CDR3: TGTGCCAGTAGCTACGGGACAGGGGTCTCTGGAAACACCATATATTTT. Amino acids: CASSYGTGVSGNTIYF. The chain carries TRBV19 and TRBJ1-3, with 10 nucleotides matching TRBD1. CDR3 length equals 16 residues. Germline trimming cut 6 bases from V and 0 bases from J; bases unmatched to any gene: 5. Per the germline V gene, CDR1 is LNHDA and CDR2 is SQIVND (reference sequence).

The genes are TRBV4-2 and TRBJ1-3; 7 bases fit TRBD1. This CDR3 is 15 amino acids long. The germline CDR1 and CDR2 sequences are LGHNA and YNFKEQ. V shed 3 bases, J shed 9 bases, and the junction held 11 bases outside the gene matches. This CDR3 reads CASSQEGAMDGTIYF. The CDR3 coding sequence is TGTGCCAGCAGCCAGGAGGGGGCAATGGACGGCACCATATATTTT.

CDR3 in amino acids: CASTQDRHNTEAFF. The CDR3 DNA sequence: TGTGCCAGCACCCAAGACAGGCATAACACTGAAGCTTTCTTT. The J gene is TRBJ1-1, the V gene TRBV2; D possibly corresponds to TRBD1 (6 bases). This CDR3 has 14 residues. The germline V gene has CDR1 SNHLY and CDR2 FYNNEI. Between the trimmed V and J ends, which lost 7 bases and 2 bases, there was a span of 14 bases.

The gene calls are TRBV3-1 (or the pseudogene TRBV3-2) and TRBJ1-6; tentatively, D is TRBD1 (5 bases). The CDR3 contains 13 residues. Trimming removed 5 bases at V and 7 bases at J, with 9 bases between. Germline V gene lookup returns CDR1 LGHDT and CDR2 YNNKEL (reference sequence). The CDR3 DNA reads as TGTGCCAGCAGCGGGGCTTCCAATTCACCCCTCCACTTT. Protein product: CASSGASNSPLHF.

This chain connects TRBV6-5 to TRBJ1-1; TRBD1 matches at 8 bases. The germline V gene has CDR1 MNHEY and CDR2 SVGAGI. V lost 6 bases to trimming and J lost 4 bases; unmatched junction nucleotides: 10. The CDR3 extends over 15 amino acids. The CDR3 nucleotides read TGTGCCAGCAGGACGGGACAGGTCCGTGGCACTGAAGCTTTCTTT. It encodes CASRTGQVRGTEAFF.

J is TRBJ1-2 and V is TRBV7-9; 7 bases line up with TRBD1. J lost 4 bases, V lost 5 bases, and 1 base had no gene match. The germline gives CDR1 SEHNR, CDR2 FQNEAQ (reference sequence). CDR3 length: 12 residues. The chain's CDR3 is CASSTGAYGYTF. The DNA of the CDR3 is TGTGCCAGCAGCACAGGGGCCTATGGCTACACCTTC. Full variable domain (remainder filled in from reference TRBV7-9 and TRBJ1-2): DTGVSQNPRHKITKRGQNVTFRCDPISEHNRLYWYRQTLGQGPEFLTYFQNEAQLEKSRLLSDRFSAERPKGSFSTLEIQRTEQGDSAMYLCASSTGAYGYTFGSGTRLTVV.

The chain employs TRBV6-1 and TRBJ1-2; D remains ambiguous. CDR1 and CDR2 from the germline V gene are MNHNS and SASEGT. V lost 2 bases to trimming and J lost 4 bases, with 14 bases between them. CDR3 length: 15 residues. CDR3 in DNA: TGTGCCAGCAGTGAATATCAGGCTATCTCCTATGGCTACACCTTC. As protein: CASSEYQAISYGYTF.

The CDR3 DNA follows: TGTGCCAGCAGTGACAGGGGACAGAACTATGGCTACACCTTC. Its protein is CASSDRGQNYGYTF. The chain combines TRBV6-1 with TRBJ1-2; 7 bases are a match to TRBD1. The CDR3 is 14 residues long. Trimming cost V 3 bases and J 2 bases; bases outside gene matches: 3. Germline V lookup: CDR1 MNHNS, CDR2 SASEGT.

The DNA for the CDR3 is TGTGCCAGCAGCTCCGGGACAGGTCTGGTCGGGCAGTTCTTC. This encodes CASSSGTGLVGQFF. This rearrangement joins TRBV5-6 to TRBJ2-1, with 8 positions matching TRBD1. The ends lost 3 bases at V and 12 bases at J; junction bases unmatched: 11. The CDR3 spans 14 residues. The V gene's germline CDR1 is SGHDT and CDR2 YYEEEE.

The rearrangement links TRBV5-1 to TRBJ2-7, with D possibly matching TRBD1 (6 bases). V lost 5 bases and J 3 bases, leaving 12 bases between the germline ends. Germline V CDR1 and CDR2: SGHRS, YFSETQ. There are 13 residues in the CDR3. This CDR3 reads CASSSDRCYEQYV. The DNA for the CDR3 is TGCGCCAGCAGTTCTGACAGGTGCTACGAGCAGTACGTC.

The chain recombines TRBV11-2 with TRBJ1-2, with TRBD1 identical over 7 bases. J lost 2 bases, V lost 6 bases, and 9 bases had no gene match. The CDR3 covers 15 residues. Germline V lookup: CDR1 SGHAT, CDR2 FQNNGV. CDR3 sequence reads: CASRSNRGSNYGYTF. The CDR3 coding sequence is TGTGCCAGCAGATCAAACAGGGGCTCCAACTATGGCTACACCTTC.

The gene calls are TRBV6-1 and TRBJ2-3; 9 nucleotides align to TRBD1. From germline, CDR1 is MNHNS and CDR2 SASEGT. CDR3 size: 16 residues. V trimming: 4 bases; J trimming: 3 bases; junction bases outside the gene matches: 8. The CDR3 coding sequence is TGTGCCAGCAGTGGACAGGGGGAAGGAGGGACAGATACGCAGTATTTT. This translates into CASSGQGEGGTDTQYF.

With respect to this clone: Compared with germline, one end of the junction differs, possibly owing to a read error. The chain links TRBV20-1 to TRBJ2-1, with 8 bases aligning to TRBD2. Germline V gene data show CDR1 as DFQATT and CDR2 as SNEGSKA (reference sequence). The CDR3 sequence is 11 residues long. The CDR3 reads CSADVRAGEVF. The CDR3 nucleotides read TGCAGTGCAGACGTTCGAGCGGGGGAGGTCTTC.

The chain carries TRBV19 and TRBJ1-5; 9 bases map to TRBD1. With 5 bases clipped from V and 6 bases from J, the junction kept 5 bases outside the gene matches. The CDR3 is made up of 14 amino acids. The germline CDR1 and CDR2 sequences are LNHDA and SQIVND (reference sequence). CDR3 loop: CASSGTGFGQPQHF. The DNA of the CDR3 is TGTGCCAGTAGTGGGACAGGGTTTGGTCAGCCCCAGCATTTT.

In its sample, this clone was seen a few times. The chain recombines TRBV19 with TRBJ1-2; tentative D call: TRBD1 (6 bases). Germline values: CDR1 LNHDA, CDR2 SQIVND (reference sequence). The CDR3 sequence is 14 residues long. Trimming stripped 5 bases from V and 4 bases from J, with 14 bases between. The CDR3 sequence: CASSDPGQSYGYTF. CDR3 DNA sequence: TGTGCCAGTAGTGACCCCGGACAGTCCTATGGCTACACCTTC.

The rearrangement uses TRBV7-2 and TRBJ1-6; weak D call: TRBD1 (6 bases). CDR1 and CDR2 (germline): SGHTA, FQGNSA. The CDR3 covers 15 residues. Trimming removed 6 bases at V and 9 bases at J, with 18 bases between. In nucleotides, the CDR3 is TGTGCCAGCAGTCCCAGGGAGGGGGGAACTTCACCCCTCCACTTT. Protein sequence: CASSPREGGTSPLHF. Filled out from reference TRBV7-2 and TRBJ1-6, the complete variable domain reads GAGVSQSPSNKVTEKGKDVELRCDPISGHTALYWYRQSLGQGLEFLIYFQGNSAPDKSGLPSDRFSAERTGGSVSTLTIQRTQQEDSAVYLCASSPREGGTSPLHFGNGTRLTVT.

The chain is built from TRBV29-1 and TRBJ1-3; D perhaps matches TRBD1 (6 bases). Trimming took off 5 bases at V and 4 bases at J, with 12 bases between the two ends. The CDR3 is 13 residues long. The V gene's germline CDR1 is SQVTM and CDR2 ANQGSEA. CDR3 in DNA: TGCAGCGTTCGAACAGGGACGGGAAACACCATATATTTT. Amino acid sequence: CSVRTGTGNTIYF.

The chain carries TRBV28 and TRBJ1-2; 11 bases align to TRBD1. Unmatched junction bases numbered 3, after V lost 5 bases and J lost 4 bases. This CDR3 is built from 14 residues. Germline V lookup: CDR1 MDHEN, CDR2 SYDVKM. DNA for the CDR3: TGTGCCAGCAGTCTAGGGACAGGGGGCTATGGCTACACCTTC. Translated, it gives CASSLGTGGYGYTF.

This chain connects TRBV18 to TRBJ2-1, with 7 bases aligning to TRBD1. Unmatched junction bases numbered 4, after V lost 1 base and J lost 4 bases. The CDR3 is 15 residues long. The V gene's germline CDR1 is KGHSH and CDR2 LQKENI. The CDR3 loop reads CASSPQGATYNEQFF. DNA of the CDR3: TGTGCCAGCTCACCACAGGGGGCCACTTACAATGAGCAGTTCTTC.

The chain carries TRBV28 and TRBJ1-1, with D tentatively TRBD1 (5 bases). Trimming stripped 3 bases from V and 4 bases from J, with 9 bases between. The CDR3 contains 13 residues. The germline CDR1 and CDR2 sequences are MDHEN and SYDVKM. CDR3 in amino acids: CASSFRGVTEAFF. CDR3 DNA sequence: TGTGCCAGCAGTTTTAGGGGCGTCACTGAAGCTTTCTTT.

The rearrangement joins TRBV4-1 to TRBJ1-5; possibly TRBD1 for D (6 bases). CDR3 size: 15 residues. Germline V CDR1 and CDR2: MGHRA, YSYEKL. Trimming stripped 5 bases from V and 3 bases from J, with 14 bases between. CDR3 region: CASSRETGFNQPQHF. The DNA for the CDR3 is TGCGCCAGCAGCAGGGAAACAGGGTTCAATCAGCCCCAGCATTTT.

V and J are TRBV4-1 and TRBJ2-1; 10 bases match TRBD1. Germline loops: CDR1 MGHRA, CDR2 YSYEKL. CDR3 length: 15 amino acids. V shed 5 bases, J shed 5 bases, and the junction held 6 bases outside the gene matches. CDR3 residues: CASSVGQGSHNEQFF. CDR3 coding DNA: TGCGCCAGCAGCGTGGGACAGGGGAGTCACAATGAGCAGTTCTTC.

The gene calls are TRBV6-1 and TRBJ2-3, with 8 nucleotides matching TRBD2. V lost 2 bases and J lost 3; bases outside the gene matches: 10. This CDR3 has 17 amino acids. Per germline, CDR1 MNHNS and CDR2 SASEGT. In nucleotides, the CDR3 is TGTGCCAGCAGTGAACGAAGCGGGGGATTTCAAACAGATACGCAGTATTTT. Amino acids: CASSERSGGFQTDTQYF.

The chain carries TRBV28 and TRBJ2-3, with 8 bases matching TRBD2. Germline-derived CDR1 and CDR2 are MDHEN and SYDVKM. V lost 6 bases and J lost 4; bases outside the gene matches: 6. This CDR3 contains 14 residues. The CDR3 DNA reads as TGTGCCAGCAGCCCCGGACTAGCTCCAGATACGCAGTATTTT. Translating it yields CASSPGLAPDTQYF.

CDR3 nucleotide sequence: TGTGCCAGCAGTCAAATGGGTCTACAGGGGGCCAAAAACATTCAGTACTTC. Translated, it gives CASSQMGLQGAKNIQYF. The V call is TRBV6-6, the J call TRBJ2-4, with 7 bases that match TRBD1. The CDR3 covers 17 residues. J was trimmed by 1 base and V by 5 bases; bases with no gene match: 11. Germline loops: CDR1 MNHNY, CDR2 SVGAGI (reference sequence).

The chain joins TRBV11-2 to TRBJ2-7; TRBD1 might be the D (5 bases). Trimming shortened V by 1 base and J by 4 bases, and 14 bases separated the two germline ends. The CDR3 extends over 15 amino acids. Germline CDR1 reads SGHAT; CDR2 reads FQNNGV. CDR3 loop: CASSLAVGPTYEQYF. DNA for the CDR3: TGTGCCAGCAGCTTAGCTGTGGGGCCCACTTACGAGCAGTACTTC.

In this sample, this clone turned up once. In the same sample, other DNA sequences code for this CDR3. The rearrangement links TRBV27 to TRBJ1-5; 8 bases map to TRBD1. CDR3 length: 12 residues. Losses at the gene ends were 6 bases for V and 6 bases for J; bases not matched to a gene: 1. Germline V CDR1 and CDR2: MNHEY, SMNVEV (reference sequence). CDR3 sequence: CASRQGGQPQHF. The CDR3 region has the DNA TGTGCCAGCAGACAGGGGGGTCAGCCCCAGCATTTT.

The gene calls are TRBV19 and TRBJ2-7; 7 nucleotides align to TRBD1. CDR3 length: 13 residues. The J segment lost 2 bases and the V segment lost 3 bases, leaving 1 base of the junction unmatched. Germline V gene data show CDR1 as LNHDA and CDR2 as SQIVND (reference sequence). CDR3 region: CASSIGQAYEQYF. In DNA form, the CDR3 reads TGTGCCAGTAGTATCGGACAGGCCTACGAGCAGTACTTC.

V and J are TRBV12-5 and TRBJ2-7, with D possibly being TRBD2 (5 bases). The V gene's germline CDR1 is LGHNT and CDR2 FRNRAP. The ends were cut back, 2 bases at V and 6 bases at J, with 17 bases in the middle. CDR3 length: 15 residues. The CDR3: CASGLSRPTGVEQYF. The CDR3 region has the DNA TGTGCTAGTGGTTTGTCGCGTCCAACCGGGGTCGAGCAGTACTTC.